Listed here is a single T cell receptor beta chain. Its antigen has not been determined. The sample holds no much larger clone one base away, and base qualities are not on file. These data originate in a study of immune heterogeneity within non-small cell lung tumors (dated by TCRdb to 2017 to 2018). Regarding the complete study: By histology, a handful of squamous cell carcinomas, 10 non-squamous carcinomas and 1 tumor not otherwise specified were included. TCR repertoires were analyzed from some 59 tumor loci of roughly 15 patients, whereas transcriptome data were available for only 40 or so loci from some eleven patients. Binding of neoantigens to the HLA alleles of each patient was predicted with netMHCpan-3.0 for mutant peptides of 8 to 11 amino acids. The study combined whole-exome sequencing, RNA-seq and TCR beta repertoire sequencing of multiple spatially distinct regions from each NSCLC tumor to examine intratumoral immune heterogeneity.

The research as a whole found: A moderate positive correlation (R 0.3 to 0.35), which was statistically significant, linked local T-cell repertoire clonality to local tumor mutational burden. For the most part, high-frequency TCR beta clonotypes differed from one individual patient to another. Within a patient, the same dominant CDR3B clonotypes appeared at multiple loci, but different tumor locations also contained unique high-frequency clones.

Relative to germline, V is missing 7 bases and J is missing 0 bases, with 8 bases of the junction outside any gene match. For CDR1 and CDR2, the germline V gene (reference sequence) lists DFQATT and SNEGSKA. CDR3 length: 15 amino acids, cysteine to phenylalanine. CDR3 DNA is the only sequence kept; it has 45 bases, read in frame from the first base. Genomic DNA extracted from bulk tumor tissue served as TCR template, with roughly 610 ng gDNA amplified per sample. During surgery, several biopsies were collected from each primary tumor and placed as far from one another as possible within the tumor mass. The study cohort was described as untreated and was composed of newly diagnosed NSCLC cases undergoing curative surgery. The donors were 15 patients with newly diagnosed non-small cell lung cancer who were having surgery with curative intent. Resected tumor masses were reviewed by two independent pathologists. Only high-quality DNA and RNA samples were carried forward to sequencing.

A multiplex PCR system amplified the TCR beta CDR3 region, with a first 10-cycle round using 32 V-gene forward and 13 J-gene reverse primers. The first PCR round used a QIAGEN Multiplex PCR Kit, and the primer sequences were filed in Chinese patent CN105087789A. Illumina universal primers were added in a second PCR round performed with the Phusion High-Fidelity PCR Kit. The TCR libraries underwent paired-end sequencing with a read length of 151 bp on the Illumina HiSeq X Ten platform. Under the source paper's analysis protocol: Reads lacking multiplex PCR primers were removed with Cutadapt, read pairs were merged with PEAR, and CDR3 regions were called with MiXCR default settings. Shannon entropy measured repertoire diversity, while clonality was calculated as one minus the Shannon entropy divided by the ln of the count of productive unique sequences. Clonotypes at a frequency of at least 0.5% were defined as dominant or high-frequency T-cell clones. TCRdb applied fastp at Q25 and MiXCR to the public reads, then kept only in-frame beta chains. Rows are combined by CDR3 protein, so each entry shows the most common genes and DNA. For this entry, the V and J calls and clone size follow TCRdb and not the study's own pipeline. This sample is represented by some 10,000 distinct CDR3 sequences; around 29% of them were singletons. The ten largest make up 10% to 15% of the sample.

This TCR was sampled from a man between 50 and 59 years old with non-small cell lung cancer. Recombination linked TRBV20-1 to TRBJ2-2, with TRBD1 matching 7 junction bases. Sequenced: lung tumor tissue. The CDR3 protein is CSVATGEPNTGELFF. Here is the DNA: TGCAGTGTCGCAACAGGGGAACCGAACACCGGGGAGCTGTTTTTT.